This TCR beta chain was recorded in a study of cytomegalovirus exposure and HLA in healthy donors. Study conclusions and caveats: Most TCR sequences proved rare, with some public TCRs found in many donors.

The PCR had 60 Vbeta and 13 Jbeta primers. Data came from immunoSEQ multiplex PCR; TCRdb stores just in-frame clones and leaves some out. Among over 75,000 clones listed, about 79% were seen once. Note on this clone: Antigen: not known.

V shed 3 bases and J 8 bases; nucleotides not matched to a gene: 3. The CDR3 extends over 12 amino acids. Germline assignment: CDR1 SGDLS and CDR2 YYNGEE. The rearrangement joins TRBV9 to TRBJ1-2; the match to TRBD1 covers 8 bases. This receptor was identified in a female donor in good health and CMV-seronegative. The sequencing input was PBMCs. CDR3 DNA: TGTGCCAGCAGCGCGACAGGGGACGGCTACACCTTC. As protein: CASSATGDGYTF.